This paragraph reports one T cell receptor (beta chain). CDR1 MGHRA and CDR2 YSYEKL come from the germline V gene. CDR3 size: 17 residues. Unmatched junction bases numbered 9, after V lost 2 bases and J lost 5 bases. This sample is part of a study of immune evolution from preneoplasia to lung adenocarcinoma. Sequenced by immunoSEQ multiplex PCR; TCRdb stores in-frame clones only, minus some. The sample yields roughly 8,300 clones, approximately 85% seen once. Sequenced input: FFPE minimally invasive lung adenocarcinoma tissue. This rearrangement joins TRBV4-1 to TRBJ2-3; TRBD2 aligns across 11 bases. The sequence was obtained from a person in their 70s with lung adenocarcinoma. This CDR3 is CASSQYDSGGAKDTQYF. The DNA for the CDR3 is TGCGCCAGCAGCCAATACGATAGCGGGGGGGCAAAAGATACGCAGTATTTT.